This TCR beta chain appears in the sequencing data of a study of cytomegalovirus exposure and HLA in healthy donors. Study conclusions and caveats: Per a later analysis, HLA-associated TCR beta chains showed more clonal expansion than other, equally common TCR beta chains. The authors assumed roughly uniform sequencing depth across donors for presence/absence analyses. Among immune exposure information, only CMV serostatus was available.

In regard to this clone: Its antigen is undetermined.

Use of 60 Vbeta and 13 Jbeta primers characterized the PCR. Profiled with immunoSEQ multiplex PCR; TCRdb holds only in-frame clones, not every one. The sample has 140,000 or so clones. Germline-derived CDR1 and CDR2 are MGHRA and YSYEKL. CDR3 length: 13 amino acids. The germline V and J ends were trimmed by 0 bases and 8 bases, with 8 bases remaining between them. V gene TRBV4-1 combines with J gene TRBJ1-5; possible D gene TRBD1, 5 bases. The sample consisted of PBMCs. The source is a male donor in good health and CMV-seronegative. CDR3 loop: CASSQDVGEPQHF. The CDR3 nucleotides read TGCGCCAGCAGCCAAGATGTAGGGGAGCCCCAGCATTTT.